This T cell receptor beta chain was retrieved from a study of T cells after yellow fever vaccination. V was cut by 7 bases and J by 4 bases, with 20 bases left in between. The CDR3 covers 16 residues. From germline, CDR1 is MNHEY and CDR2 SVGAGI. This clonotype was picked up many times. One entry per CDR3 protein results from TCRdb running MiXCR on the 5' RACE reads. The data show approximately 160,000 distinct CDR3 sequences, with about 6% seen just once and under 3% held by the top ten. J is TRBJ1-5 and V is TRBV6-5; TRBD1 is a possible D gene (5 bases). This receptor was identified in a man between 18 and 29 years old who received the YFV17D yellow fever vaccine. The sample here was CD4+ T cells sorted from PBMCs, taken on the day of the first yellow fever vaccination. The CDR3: CASTSGGGLGNQPQHF. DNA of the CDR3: TGTGCCAGCACCTCTGGGGGAGGATTAGGAAATCAGCCCCAGCATTTT.